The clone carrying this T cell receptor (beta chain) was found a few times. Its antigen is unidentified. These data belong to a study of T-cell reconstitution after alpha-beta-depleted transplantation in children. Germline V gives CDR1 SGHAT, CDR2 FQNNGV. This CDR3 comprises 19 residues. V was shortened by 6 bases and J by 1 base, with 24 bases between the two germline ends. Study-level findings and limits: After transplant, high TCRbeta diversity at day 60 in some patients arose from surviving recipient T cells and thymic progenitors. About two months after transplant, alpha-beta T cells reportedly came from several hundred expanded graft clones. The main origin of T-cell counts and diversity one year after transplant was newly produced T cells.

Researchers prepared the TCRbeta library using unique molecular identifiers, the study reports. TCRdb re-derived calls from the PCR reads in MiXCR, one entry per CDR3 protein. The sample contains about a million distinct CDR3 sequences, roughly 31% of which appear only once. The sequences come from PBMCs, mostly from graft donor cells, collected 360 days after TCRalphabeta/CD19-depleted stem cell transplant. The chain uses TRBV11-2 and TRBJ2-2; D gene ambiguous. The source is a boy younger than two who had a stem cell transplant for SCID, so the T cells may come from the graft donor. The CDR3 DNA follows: TGTGCCAGCAGAAAAGATCCTTATGTGGTGGCCTTGAACACCGGGGAGCTGTTTTTT. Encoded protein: CASRKDPYVVALNTGELFF.